Below, 30 T cell receptor beta chains from the same sample are listed, as sequenced in a study of blood T cells in healthy people across ages. PCR was performed a second time for roughly 7 to 11 cycles using a sample-barcoded 5' primer and a J-beta primer mix. One entry per CDR3 protein, called by TCRdb with MiXCR from the 5' RACE reads. The table includes about 970,000 distinct CDR3 sequences, roughly 51% detected once. The material sequenced was blood. The receptors derive from a woman in her sixties in good health.

V is TRBV10-3 and J is TRBJ2-3; tentatively, D is TRBD1 or TRBD2 (8 bases each). V dropped 2 bases and J dropped 1 base, with 19 bases sitting between them. The germline V gene encodes CDR1 ENHRY and CDR2 SYGVKD. CDR3 length: 18 residues. As DNA, the CDR3 is TGTGCCATCAGTGAGCCAGACAGGGGACTAGAGCGCACAGATACGCAGTATTTT. Protein sequence: CAISEPDRGLERTDTQYF.

The rearrangement links TRBV7-2 to TRBJ2-4; 12 bases fit TRBD2. The V gene end was trimmed by 4 bases and the J gene end by 6 bases; junction bases not matched to a gene: 19. This CDR3 contains 20 residues. Germline CDR1 is SGHTA and CDR2 is FQGNSA. CDR3 bases: TGTGCCAGCAGCTCCCAGCCTAGACTAAAACCGGGACTAGCGGGAAACATTCAGTACTTC. This sequence encodes CASSSQPRLKPGLAGNIQYF.

This chain joins TRBV2 and TRBJ2-6, with D possibly being TRBD2 (6 bases). V gave up 6 bases and J gave up 0 bases, with 12 bases separating them. The CDR3 has 16 residues. The germline CDR1 and CDR2 sequences are SNHLY and FYNNEI. The CDR3: CASRGGVASGANVLTF. The CDR3 DNA reads TGTGCCAGCAGGGGCGGGGTAGCCTCTGGGGCCAACGTCCTGACTTTC.

This sequence joins TRBV5-1 and TRBJ2-5; D ambiguous. CDR3 size: 11 residues. CDR1 is SGHRS and CDR2 is YFSETQ in the germline V gene. Trimming pared 4 bases from V and 5 bases from J, leaving 6 bases between. Here the CDR3 reads CASSMAETQYF. The CDR3 bases are TGCGCCAGCAGCATGGCGGAGACCCAGTACTTC.

J is TRBJ1-6 and V is TRBV28, with D possibly being TRBD1 (6 bases). Trimming took 2 bases from V and 9 from J, leaving 26 bases between them. CDR1 and CDR2 from the germline V gene are MDHEN and SYDVKM. The CDR3 sequence is 19 residues long. As DNA, the CDR3 is TGTGCCAGCAGTTTAAGGCCCGGGAGGGGGGGCCTTTGGATTTCACCCCTCCACTTT. It encodes CASSLRPGRGGLWISPLHF.

This clonotype was detected many times. CDR3 sequence (DNA): TGTGCCAGCAGCTTACTTTCTAGCAGCTACGAGCAGTACTTC. It yields the protein CASSLLSSSYEQYF. The V and J genes are TRBV7-9 and TRBJ2-7; D possibly corresponds to TRBD2 (5 bases). The CDR3 sequence is 14 residues long. Trimming took 2 bases from V and 3 from J, leaving 11 bases between them. In germline, CDR1 is SEHNR, CDR2 FQNEAQ (reference sequence).

This chain connects TRBV7-2 to TRBJ2-1, with 7 bases fitting TRBD2. Matching the DNA end better, TRBJ2-7 makes the J call doubtful. Germline loops: CDR1 SGHTA, CDR2 FQGNSA. The CDR3 runs 15 residues. Here the CDR3 DNA reads TGTGCCAGCAGCTCACAGACTAGCAATCGCAACGAGCAGTACTTC. Its protein product is CASSSQTSNRNEQYF.

This clonotype has at least ten counts. The chain combines TRBV12-3 or TRBV12-4 with TRBJ2-2; D is uncertain. The CDR3 is 14 residues long. Trimming took off 3 bases at V and 4 bases at J, with 9 bases between the two ends. CDR3 nucleotide sequence: TGTGCCAGCAGTTTGTGGGGATCCACCGGGGAGCTGTTTTTT. This translates into CASSLWGSTGELFF.

This clonotype was detected a few times. The chain employs TRBV27 and TRBJ2-4; D ambiguous. Trimming removed 4 bases at V and 3 bases at J, with 7 bases between. The CDR3 runs to 13 residues. Germline assignment: CDR1 MNHEY and CDR2 SMNVEV (reference sequence). This chain's CDR3 is CASSSEVKNIQYF. The CDR3 DNA reads as TGTGCCAGCAGTTCTGAGGTCAAAAACATTCAGTACTTC.

This chain connects TRBV2 to TRBJ2-7, with D perhaps TRBD2 (5 bases). The DNA end is a closer match to TRBJ2-5, so the J assignment may be wrong. The CDR3 length is 12 residues. Germline CDR1 is SNHLY and CDR2 is FYNNEI. The CDR3 nucleotides read TGTGCCAGCACGACTCCTCGGGGGACCCAGTACTTC. Protein: CASTTPRGTQYF.

This clonotype was counted between two and nine times. The chain joins TRBV28 to TRBJ2-6; D gene uncertain. V was pared by 10 bases and J by 0 bases, with 10 bases between. Germline CDR1 is MDHEN and CDR2 is SYDVKM. This CDR3 spans 14 amino acids. Written as DNA, the CDR3 is TGTGCCACCATGCCGTTCTCTGGGGCCAACGTCCTGACTTTC. This gives the protein CATMPFSGANVLTF.

This chain connects TRBV7-9 to TRBJ2-6; no clear D gene. The V end lost 3 bases, the J end lost 3 bases, and 12 bases lay between the germline ends. The germline V gene encodes CDR1 SEHNR and CDR2 FQNEAQ (reference sequence). The CDR3 loop spans 16 amino acids. The CDR3 loop is CASSFHPADGANVLTF. CDR3 sequence (DNA): TGTGCCAGCAGCTTCCACCCAGCAGATGGGGCCAACGTCCTGACTTTC.

V and J are TRBV29-1 and TRBJ2-7; possible D gene TRBD2, 6 bases. V lost 4 bases and J lost 5, with 15 bases in between. This CDR3 region has 13 residues. Germline CDR1 reads SQVTM; CDR2 reads ANQGSEA. CDR3 in amino acids: CSVVPTLANEQYF. The CDR3 region has the DNA TGCAGCGTTGTGCCCACCCTAGCGAACGAGCAGTACTTC.

This clonotype has just one count. This rearrangement joins TRBV28 to TRBJ1-1; TRBD1 might be the D (6 bases). Germline CDR1 is MDHEN and CDR2 is SYDVKM. The CDR3 extends over 16 amino acids. Trimming took 6 bases from V and 1 from J, leaving 18 bases between them. This CDR3 is CASSLGGGRRNTEAFF. For the CDR3, the DNA is TGTGCCAGCAGCCTGGGTGGGGGGCGTAGGAACACTGAAGCTTTCTTT.

The gene calls are TRBV4-2 and TRBJ1-1, with D tentatively TRBD1 (6 bases). CDR1 and CDR2 from the germline V gene are LGHNA and YNFKEQ. The V end lost 0 bases, the J end lost 1 base, and 21 bases lay between the germline ends. The CDR3 is made up of 19 amino acids. The DNA for the CDR3 is TGTGCCAGCAGCCAAGATAATTGGGGGCGCGCCGGGGAGAACACTGAAGCTTTCTTT. Protein product: CASSQDNWGRAGENTEAFF.

The chain combines TRBV6-2 or TRBV6-3 with TRBJ2-1, with D possibly TRBD2 on 5 matching bases. The CDR3 is 15 amino acids. CDR1 is MNHEY and CDR2 is SVGEGT in the germline V gene. V lost 0 bases, J lost 6 bases, and 12 bases lay in between. DNA of the CDR3: TGTGCCAGCAGTTACTCCCATACTAGTAGCAATGAGCAGTTCTTC. Protein product: CASSYSHTSSNEQFF.

This clonotype appeared a few times. This rearrangement joins TRBV9 to TRBJ2-4, with TRBD1 identical over 7 bases. CDR3 length: 16 residues. The junction had 6 bases not matched to a gene; V was cut back by 3 bases and J by 0 bases. Germline V gene lookup returns CDR1 SGDLS and CDR2 YYNGEE. The CDR3 loop reads CASSAGTDLAKNIQYF. Written as DNA, the CDR3 is TGTGCCAGCAGCGCGGGGACAGATCTAGCCAAAAACATTCAGTACTTC.

This rearrangement joins TRBV20-1 to TRBJ2-3, with 8 bases identical to TRBD1. The CDR3 spans 12 residues. Per germline, CDR1 DFQATT and CDR2 SNEGSKA (reference sequence). After removal of 6 bases from V and 8 bases from J, the junction contained 7 bases not matched to a gene. This chain's CDR3 is CSASPGGGTQYF. The CDR3 DNA is TGCAGTGCGAGCCCAGGGGGCGGTACGCAGTATTTT.

The chain uses TRBV30 and TRBJ2-7, with 9 bases matching TRBD2. This CDR3 is built from 13 residues. Trimming removed 0 bases from V and 4 bases from J; junction bases left unmatched: 1. In germline, CDR1 is GTSNPN, CDR2 SVGIG (reference sequence). The CDR3 reads CAWSVAGGYEQYF. The CDR3 DNA sequence: TGTGCCTGGAGTGTTGCGGGAGGGTACGAGCAGTACTTC.

The chain employs TRBV20-1 and TRBJ2-1; perhaps TRBD1 as D (5 bases). CDR1 is DFQATT, CDR2 SNEGSKA, per germline (reference sequence). The CDR3 covers 14 residues. The germline V and J ends were trimmed by 0 bases and 7 bases, with 13 bases remaining between them. For the CDR3, the DNA is TGCAGTGCTAGAGATCGGGCAGGGTGGAATGAGCAGTTCTTC. Protein: CSARDRAGWNEQFF.

A few counts support this clonotype. This chain links TRBV19 with TRBJ2-7; D is perhaps TRBD1 (5 bases). Germline CDR1 and CDR2: LNHDA and SQIVND (reference sequence). The CDR3 contains 16 residues. Trimming stripped 6 bases from V and 3 bases from J, with 21 bases between. The CDR3 nucleotides read TGTGCCAGTAGGAAGTCTGGGCCAGGGATAAACTACGAGCAGTACTTC. The encoded protein is CASRKSGPGINYEQYF.

The chain couples TRBV20-1 to TRBJ2-5; D uncertain. CDR1 and CDR2 (germline): DFQATT, SNEGSKA (reference sequence). The CDR3 has 10 amino acids. The germline V and J ends were trimmed by 5 bases and 11 bases, with 12 bases remaining between them. The CDR3 region is CSALGKEQYF. Written as DNA, the CDR3 is TGCAGTGCTTTGGGCAAGGAGCAGTACTTC.

This chain's CDR3 is CASSLLGQGHSNQPQHF. The DNA for the CDR3 is TGTGCCAGCAGTTTATTGGGACAGGGACATAGCAATCAGCCCCAGCATTTT. The V and J genes are TRBV27 and TRBJ1-5, with 9 nucleotides matching TRBD1. V gave up 1 base and J gave up 0 bases; unmatched junction bases: 4. Germline loops: CDR1 MNHEY, CDR2 SMNVEV (reference sequence). The CDR3 spans 17 residues.

J is TRBJ1-5 and V is TRBV2; the D gene is possibly TRBD1 (5 bases). The V end lost 8 bases, the J end lost 4 bases, and 15 bases lay between the germline ends. CDR1 and CDR2 from the germline V gene are SNHLY and FYNNEI. This CDR3 region has 14 residues. The CDR3 bases are TGTGCCAGCGGCGTCCAGGGATTTAATCAGCCCCAGCATTTT. It encodes CASGVQGFNQPQHF. The full variable domain, in which reference TRBV2 and TRBJ1-5 provide the parts outside the CDR3, is EPEVTQTPSHQVTQMGQEVILRCVPISNHLYFYWYRQILGQKVEFLVSFYNNEISEKSEIFDDQFSVERPDGSNFTLKIRSTKLEDSAMYFCASGVQGFNQPQHFGDGTRLSIL.

The table lists this clonotype with a few counts. The chain has TRBV29-1 and TRBJ2-3, with D perhaps matching TRBD1 or TRBD2 (5 bases each). The CDR3 consists of 17 residues. Germline assignment: CDR1 SQVTM and CDR2 ANQGSEA. V was trimmed by 6 bases and J by 1 base, leaving 23 bases between them. The CDR3 protein is CSVQGTKFSIGTDTQYF. The CDR3 DNA follows: TGCAGCGTCCAAGGGACGAAGTTCTCCATTGGCACAGATACGCAGTATTTT.

In the case of this clonotype: One junction end disagrees with the germline gene, perhaps due to a read error. The rearrangement joins TRBV18 to TRBJ1-6, with 10 bases that match TRBD1. The germline gives CDR1 KGHSH, CDR2 LQKENI. CDR3 size: 18 residues. The CDR3 loop is CASSPKTGGAGEGSPLYF. The CDR3 region has the DNA TGTGCCAGCTCACCTAAGACAGGGGGCGCGGGTGAAGGATCACCCCTCTACTTT.

This rearrangement joins TRBV6-2 or TRBV6-3 to TRBJ2-5; no definite D call. The assigned J gene may be wrong: the sequence end matches TRBJ2-7 better. Germline V gene lookup returns CDR1 MNHEY and CDR2 SVGEGT. The CDR3 length is 13 residues. The CDR3 sequence is CASRPGPNYEQYF. DNA for the CDR3: TGTGCCAGCAGGCCCGGACCCAACTACGAGCAGTACTTC.

This chain joins TRBV14 and TRBJ2-3, with no clear D. Per the germline V gene, CDR1 is SGHDN and CDR2 is FVKESK. This CDR3 has 14 residues. The V end lost 0 bases, the J end lost 2 bases, and 6 bases lay between the germline ends. The CDR3 DNA sequence: TGTGCCAGCAGCCAAGATTGGGCCACAGATACGCAGTATTTT. It translates to CASSQDWATDTQYF.

V gene TRBV20-1 combines with J gene TRBJ2-1, with 11 bases fitting TRBD1. J was trimmed by 7 bases and V by 5 bases; bases with no gene match: 10. Germline V gene data show CDR1 as DFQATT and CDR2 as SNEGSKA (reference sequence). This CDR3 has 15 amino acids. The CDR3 sequence: CSAPVRDRGKNEQFF. The CDR3 bases are TGCAGTGCTCCCGTCCGGGACAGGGGGAAGAATGAGCAGTTCTTC.

This rearrangement joins TRBV29-1 to TRBJ1-6; possible D gene TRBD1, 6 bases. V dropped 7 bases and J dropped 9 bases, with 22 bases sitting between them. The CDR3 sequence is 15 residues long. CDR1 SQVTM and CDR2 ANQGSEA come from the germline V gene. Here the CDR3 DNA reads TGCAGCGCCCAGAGGGCAACAGGGTGTTCTTCACCCCTCCACTTT. Residues: CSAQRATGCSSPLHF.